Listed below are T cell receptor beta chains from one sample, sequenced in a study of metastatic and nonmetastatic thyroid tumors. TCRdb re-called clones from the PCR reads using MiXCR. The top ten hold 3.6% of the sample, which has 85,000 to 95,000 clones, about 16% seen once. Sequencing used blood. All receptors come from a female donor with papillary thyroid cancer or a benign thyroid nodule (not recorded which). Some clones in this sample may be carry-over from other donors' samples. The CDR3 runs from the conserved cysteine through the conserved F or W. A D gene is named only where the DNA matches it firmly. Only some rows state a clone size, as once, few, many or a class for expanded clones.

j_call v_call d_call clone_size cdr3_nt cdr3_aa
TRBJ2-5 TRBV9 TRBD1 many TGTGCCAGCAGCGACCGGGACAGGGGTGGAGAGACCCAGTACTTC CASSDRDRGGETQYF
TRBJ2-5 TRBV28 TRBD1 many TGTGCCAGCAGTCTCCAGACAGGGGGGGTCGAGACCCAGTACTTC CASSLQTGGVETQYF
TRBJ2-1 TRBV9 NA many TGTGCCAGCAGTTTGGTCGGGGAGTACAATGAGCAGTTCTTC CASSLVGEYNEQFF
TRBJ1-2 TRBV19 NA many TGTGCCAGTAGTATTCCCCCAGGCGGCGGCTACACCTTC CASSIPPGGGYTF
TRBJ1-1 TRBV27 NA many TGTGCCAGCAGTTTATCTAGAGGTATTGAAGCTTTCTTT CASSLSRGIEAFF
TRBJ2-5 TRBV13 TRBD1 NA TGTGCCAGCAGCTTAGAGCGGACAGGGGGGGACCATCAGACCCAGTACTTC CASSLERTGGDHQTQYF
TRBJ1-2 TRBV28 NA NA TGTGCCACCGGTGCTGTATGCAGGGGCATTGCTTCGGGGGGCTACACCTTC CATGAVCRGIASGGYTF
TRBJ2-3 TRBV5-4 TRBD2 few TGTGCCAGCAGCTTGTGGACTAGCGGGGGGGCTGGGAAGTCAGATACGCAGTATTTT CASSLWTSGGAGKSDTQYF
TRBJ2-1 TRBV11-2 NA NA TGTGCCAGCAGCGCACGACTCGGCGGCTCCTACAATGAGCAGTTCTTC CASSARLGGSYNEQFF
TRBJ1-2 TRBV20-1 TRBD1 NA TGCAGTGCTTGGCGGCAGGGGGCGGGTACCTATGGCTACACCTTC CSAWRQGAGTYGYTF
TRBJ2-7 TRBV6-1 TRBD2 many TGTGCCAGCAGTTCCCTAGCGGGCTCCTACGAGCAGTACTTC CASSSLAGSYEQYF
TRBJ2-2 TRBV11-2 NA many TGTGCCAGCAGCCGGGGGACAGACAACACCGGGGAGCTGTTTTTT CASSRGTDNTGELFF
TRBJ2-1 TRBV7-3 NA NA TGTGCCAGCAGCTTAAGTGGCAACCACAATGAGCAGTTCTTC CASSLSGNHNEQFF
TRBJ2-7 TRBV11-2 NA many TGTGCCAGCAGCTTACCCCGTTTAGGATCAATGTACGAGCAGTACTTC CASSLPRLGSMYEQYF
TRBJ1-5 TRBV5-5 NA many TGTGCCAGCAGCTCGGGAGATCAGCCCCAGCATTTT CASSSGDQPQHF
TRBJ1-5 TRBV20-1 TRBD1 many TGCAGTGCTAGAGATGCGAGACAGGGGAATCAGCCCCAGCATTTT CSARDARQGNQPQHF
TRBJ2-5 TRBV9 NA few TGTGCCAGCAGCGCAAGTCCTCGGTTTTTGCTGGGGGAGACCCAGTACTTC CASSASPRFLLGETQYF
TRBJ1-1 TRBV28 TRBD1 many TGTGCCAGCATTACAGCAGGGGGCATGCGGTCGGGCACTGAAGCTTTCTTT CASITAGGMRSGTEAFF